These 26 T cell receptor beta chains came from one sample sequenced in a study of cytomegalovirus exposure and HLA in healthy donors. 13 Jbeta primers and 60 Vbeta primers were used for the PCR. TCRdb keeps only in-frame clones here, not all; method: immunoSEQ multiplex PCR. The sample yields just over 65,000 clones, 75% to 85% seen once. The sample taken for sequencing was PBMCs. These receptors were collected from a human donor in good health.

The chain links TRBV6-5 to TRBJ1-2; D not resolved. V lost 6 bases, J lost 8 bases, and 19 bases lay in between. Germline lookup yields CDR1 MNHEY and CDR2 SVGAGI. This CDR3 has 14 residues. The chain's CDR3 is CASSLLTHSGGYTF. The DNA of the CDR3 is TGTGCCAGCAGCCTTCTTACTCATTCGGGAGGCTACACCTTC.

This clone was picked up a small number of times. The chain has TRBV19 and TRBJ1-1; D is unresolved. V was pared by 3 bases and J by 7 bases, with 15 bases between. Germline CDR1 LNHDA, CDR2 SQIVND (reference sequence). CDR3 size: 14 residues. CDR3 protein: CASSMGSGGDEAFF. The CDR3 bases are TGTGCCAGTAGTATGGGGAGCGGCGGGGATGAAGCTTTCTTT.

In DNA, the CDR3 is TGTGCCAGCAGCCTCCCCAGGGTCACTGAAGCTTTCTTT. It encodes CASSLPRVTEAFF. The chain joins TRBV11-1 to TRBJ1-1; D may be TRBD1 (5 bases). The length of the CDR3 is 13 residues. In germline, CDR1 is SGHAT, CDR2 FQDESV (reference sequence). Trimming took off 5 bases at V and 4 bases at J, with 11 bases between the two ends.

V usage is TRBV7-2 and J usage is TRBJ1-5; the D gene is possibly TRBD1 (5 bases). Trimming removed 10 bases at V and 0 bases at J, with 10 bases between. The germline gives CDR1 SGHTA, CDR2 FQGNSA. The CDR3 totals 13 residues. The CDR3 spells CATQEYSNQPQHF. CDR3 nucleotides: TGTGCCACACAGGAGTATAGCAATCAGCCCCAGCATTTT.

This clone was seen once. The chain carries TRBV14 and TRBJ2-7; 10 nucleotides agree with TRBD1. The germline gives CDR1 SGHDN, CDR2 FVKESK. The CDR3 sequence is 15 residues long. The V and J ends lost 3 bases and 5 bases, in that order; junction bases with no gene match: 7. CDR3 sequence reads: CASSQIRDRGHEQYF. CDR3 coding DNA: TGTGCCAGCAGCCAGATCCGGGACAGGGGTCACGAGCAGTACTTC.

The chain employs TRBV5-4 and TRBJ1-1, with D perhaps matching TRBD1 (6 bases). Deletions cut 4 bases from V and 1 base from J, with 17 bases between. CDR1 is SGHNT and CDR2 is YYREEE in the germline V gene (reference sequence). CDR3 length: 16 residues. CDR3 coding DNA: TGTGCCAGCAGCCAAAACCGTAGGACAGCGAACACTGAAGCTTTCTTT. The encoded protein is CASSQNRRTANTEAFF. Based on the CDR3 plus reference TRBV5-4 and TRBJ1-1, the full variable domain is ETGVTQSPTHLIKTRGQQVTLRCSSQSGHNTVSWYQQALGQGPQFIFQYYREEENGRGNFPPRFSGLQFPNYSSELNVNALELDDSALYLCASSQNRRTANTEAFFGQGTRLTVV.

V gene TRBV7-2 combines with J gene TRBJ2-5; 7 positions agree with TRBD2. The CDR3 covers 14 residues. The trim removed 5 bases at V and 5 bases at J, leaving 8 bases unmatched. Germline values: CDR1 SGHTA, CDR2 FQGNSA. CDR3 residues: CASSLMRAGETQYF. For the CDR3, the DNA is TGTGCCAGCAGCCTAATGCGAGCGGGGGAGACCCAGTACTTC.

V gene TRBV6-1 combines with J gene TRBJ1-3; D might be TRBD1 (6 bases). CDR1 and CDR2 (germline): MNHNS, SASEGT. The ends were cut back, 9 bases at V and 4 bases at J, with 16 bases in the middle. The CDR3 is made up of 14 amino acids. CDR3 coding DNA: TGTGCCAGTTCGAACCCAGGGGAGGGAAACACCATATATTTT. This gives the protein CASSNPGEGNTIYF.

J is TRBJ1-2 and V is TRBV7-9, with D unresolved. The germline CDR1 and CDR2 sequences are SEHNR and FQNEAQ (reference sequence). This CDR3 comprises 13 residues. Trimming cost V 2 bases and J 6 bases, with 10 bases left between them. CDR3 DNA: TGTGCCAGCAGCTTAAGCAAAAGTGATGGCTACACCTTC. Protein sequence: CASSLSKSDGYTF. Full variable domain (remainder filled in from reference TRBV7-9 and TRBJ1-2): DTGVSQNPRHKITKRGQNVTFRCDPISEHNRLYWYRQTLGQGPEFLTYFQNEAQLEKSRLLSDRFSAERPKGSFSTLEIQRTEQGDSAMYLCASSLSKSDGYTFGSGTRLTVV.

In nucleotides, the CDR3 is TGTGCCAGCAGCTTCCCCGGGGGGGTCTCCTACGAGCAGTACTTC. Residues: CASSFPGGVSYEQYF. The chain uses TRBV21-1 and TRBJ2-7; the D segment call TRBD2 is taken from the table without a DNA check. TRBV21-1 is classified as a pseudogene. The CDR3 is 15 amino acids.

This sequence joins TRBV5-4 and TRBJ2-3; no reliable D call. The CDR3 is 12 amino acids. V lost 4 bases to trimming and J lost 5 bases, with 8 bases between them. Per the germline V gene, CDR1 is SGHNT and CDR2 is YYREEE (reference sequence). The CDR3 region is CASSLTGDTQYF. The CDR3 region has the DNA TGTGCCAGCAGCCTCACTGGAGATACGCAGTATTTT.

The chain employs TRBV5-1 and TRBJ1-1; the D gene is possibly TRBD1 (6 bases). Trimming stripped 5 bases from V and 1 base from J, with 12 bases between. Germline CDR1 reads SGHRS; CDR2 reads YFSETQ. The CDR3 is made up of 14 amino acids. CDR3 protein: CASRLTQGNTEAFF. CDR3 nucleotides: TGCGCCAGCAGATTGACACAGGGGAACACTGAAGCTTTCTTT.

This chain joins TRBV19 and TRBJ2-7; 7 positions agree with TRBD2. The germline V gene encodes CDR1 LNHDA and CDR2 SQIVND (reference sequence). The CDR3 extends over 13 amino acids. The CDR3 DNA reads TGTGCGAGTTCACCGGGGGGAATCTACGAGCAGTACTTC. This translates into CASSPGGIYEQYF.

The chain links TRBV11-3 to TRBJ2-3; TRBD2 matches 9 bases. Trimming took 0 bases from V and 3 from J; bases not matched to a gene: 4. The CDR3 loop spans 16 amino acids. Per the germline V gene, CDR1 is SGHNT and CDR2 is YENEEA. This CDR3 reads CASSLDSGGGTDTQYF. CDR3 DNA: TGTGCCAGCAGCTTAGATAGCGGGGGAGGAACAGATACGCAGTATTTT.

With respect to this clone: Different DNA sequences within this sample yield the same CDR3. The chain has TRBV5-1 and TRBJ1-3, with 7 bases that match TRBD1. CDR1 is SGHRS, CDR2 YFSETQ, per germline. The CDR3 runs 14 residues. J was trimmed by 3 bases and V by 4 bases; bases with no gene match: 4. CDR3 bases: TGCGCCAGCAGCAGTACAGGGGTTGGAAACACCATATATTTT. This codes for CASSSTGVGNTIYF.

The chain uses TRBV6-5 and TRBJ1-2; perhaps TRBD1 as D (5 bases). This CDR3 has 15 amino acids. Germline assignment: CDR1 MNHEY and CDR2 SVGAGI. V was clipped by 2 bases and J by 7 bases, with 17 bases between them. The CDR3, as DNA: TGTGCCAGCAGTTACGGGTTGGGGGGACGTCGTGGCTACACCTTC. It is translated as CASSYGLGGRRGYTF.

This clone was seen more than once but under ten times. This likely reflects a read error, since a far larger clone is one base away. This chain connects TRBV5-6 to TRBJ2-7; D not resolved. The CDR3 length is 12 residues. Germline V CDR1 and CDR2: SGHDT, YYEEEE. In DNA, the CDR3 is TGTGCCAGCGGCTTGTGGGCCACTGAGCAGTACTTC. Its translation is CASGLWATEQYF.

This sequence joins TRBV28 and TRBJ2-2, with D possibly TRBD1 on 6 matching bases. CDR1 MDHEN and CDR2 SYDVKM come from the germline V gene. The CDR3 is 14 amino acids. Trimming took 6 bases from V and 4 from J, leaving 12 bases between them. CDR3 amino acids: CASRAQGSTGELFF. CDR3 sequence (DNA): TGTGCCAGCAGAGCTCAGGGGTCCACCGGGGAGCTGTTTTTT.

The chain recombines TRBV25-1 with TRBJ1-2; D is uncertain. This CDR3 region has 12 residues. Trimming cost V 7 bases and J 4 bases, with 10 bases left between them. Germline loops: CDR1 MGHDK, CDR2 SYGVNS. CDR3 coding DNA: TGTGCCAGCAAGGAGGGTGGCTATGGCTACACCTTC. As protein: CASKEGGYGYTF.

This CDR3 reads CASSISGQGSEKLFF. For the CDR3, the DNA is TGTGCCAGTAGTATAAGCGGACAGGGAAGTGAAAAACTGTTTTTT. The V gene is TRBV19, the J gene TRBJ1-4; TRBD1 agrees at 8 bases. Germline CDR1 reads LNHDA; CDR2 reads SQIVND (reference sequence). The CDR3 runs to 15 residues. Trimming removed 2 bases from V and 7 bases from J; junction bases left unmatched: 6.

This chain uses TRBV2 with TRBJ2-7, with 13 bases lining up with TRBD2. V gave up 8 bases and J gave up 5 bases; unmatched junction bases: 9. Germline CDR1 is SNHLY and CDR2 is FYNNEI. The CDR3 runs 15 residues. The CDR3 nucleotides are TGTGCCAGCTCCATCTTACTAGCGGGGGGGAACGAGCAGTACTTC. Translated, it gives CASSILLAGGNEQYF.

This chain joins TRBV7-8 and TRBJ1-6, with 11 bases that match TRBD1. The length of the CDR3 is 15 residues. In germline, CDR1 is SGHVS, CDR2 FQNEAQ. V gave up 5 bases and J gave up 9 bases; unmatched junction bases: 6. This CDR3 reads CASSAWTGGGSPLHF. CDR3 bases: TGTGCCAGCAGCGCCTGGACAGGGGGCGGTTCACCCCTCCACTTT.

V is TRBV7-3 and J is TRBJ2-2; 7 bases are a match to TRBD2. The CDR3 extends over 16 amino acids. The V and J ends lost 1 base and 0 bases, in that order; junction bases with no gene match: 2. In germline, CDR1 is SGHTA, CDR2 FQGTGA. The chain's CDR3 is CASSLNGGTNTGELFF. The CDR3 DNA sequence: TGTGCCAGCAGCTTAAACGGGGGGACGAACACCGGGGAGCTGTTTTTT.

The CDR3 DNA follows: TGTGCCAGCTCACCAGGAACAGATGGCTACACCTTC. Its protein is CASSPGTDGYTF. This rearrangement joins TRBV18 to TRBJ1-2; D gene uncertain. The CDR3 consists of 12 residues. Trimming removed 2 bases from V and 6 bases from J, with 7 bases in between. Germline V gene data show CDR1 as KGHSH and CDR2 as LQKENI.

This clone was observed a single time. This rearrangement joins TRBV11-3 to TRBJ2-2; D might be TRBD2 (6 bases). The CDR3 is 15 amino acids. Trimming removed 5 bases from V and 1 base from J, with 11 bases in between. CDR1 is SGHNT and CDR2 is YENEEA in the germline V gene. The CDR3 is CASSERLGNTGELFF. CDR3 nucleotide sequence: TGTGCCAGCAGCGAACGACTAGGGAACACCGGGGAGCTGTTTTTT.

The CDR3 DNA follows: TGCGCCAGCAGCTTGGAACTAGCAGGGCCCTATGGCTACACCTTC. Protein sequence: CASSLELAGPYGYTF. The chain links TRBV5-1 to TRBJ1-2; possible D gene TRBD1, 5 bases. The CDR3 is made up of 15 amino acids. The ends were cut back, 0 bases at V and 4 bases at J, with 13 bases in the middle. Germline V gene sequence: CDR1 SGHRS, CDR2 YFSETQ. Variable domain in full (rest from reference TRBV5-1 and TRBJ1-2): KAGVTQTPRYLIKTRGQQVTLSCSPISGHRSVSWYQQTPGQGLQFLFEYFSETQRNKGNFPGRFSGRQFSNSRSEMNVSTLELGDSALYLCASSLELAGPYGYTFGSGTRLTVV.